These 28 T cell receptor beta chains originate from one sample sequenced in a study of lymphopenia after photon versus proton radiotherapy. TCRdb keeps only in-frame clones here, not all; method: immunoSEQ multiplex PCR. The profile shows 15,000 to 20,000 clones, 70% to 85% of them singletons. The sequenced sample was peripheral blood, obtained from a patient treated with proton-based radiotherapy. The receptors here all came from a man in his sixties or seventies with pancreatic cancer.

The count of this clone is one. The chain recombines TRBV7-3 with TRBJ2-2; no clear D. This CDR3 is built from 19 residues. Trimming left V 2 bases short and J 2 bases short, with 21 bases between. CDR1 SGHTA and CDR2 FQGTGA come from the germline V gene. This CDR3 is CASSLRPQMNYLNTGELFF. The CDR3 nucleotides are TGTGCCAGCAGCTTACGGCCGCAGATGAACTACCTAAACACCGGGGAGCTGTTTTTT.

This sequence joins TRBV18 and TRBJ2-7; no firm D call. Trimming removed 6 bases from V and 2 bases from J, with 17 bases in between. Per the germline V gene, CDR1 is KGHSH and CDR2 is LQKENI. CDR3 length equals 15 residues. The CDR3 is CASSPALTTTYEQYF. The CDR3, as DNA: TGTGCCAGCTCCCCAGCACTAACTACGACCTACGAGCAGTACTTC.

Here the CDR3 DNA reads TGTGCCAGCAGCTTGAACGGGTGGTTCTACGAGCAGTACTTC. It is translated as CASSLNGWFYEQYF. The V gene is TRBV11-2, the J gene TRBJ2-7, with unresolved D. The CDR3 totals 14 residues. Per the germline V gene, CDR1 is SGHAT and CDR2 is FQNNGV. V lost 3 bases to trimming and J lost 3 bases, with 12 bases between them.

The rearrangement joins TRBV6-6 to TRBJ2-2; the match to TRBD2 covers 12 bases. The CDR3 runs 16 residues. The germline gives CDR1 MNHNY, CDR2 SVGAGI (reference sequence). The V segment lost 6 bases and the J segment 4 bases; nucleotides outside the gene matches: 6. CDR3 amino acids: CASRWTSGIGTGELFF. CDR3 bases: TGTGCCAGCAGGTGGACTAGCGGGATTGGCACCGGGGAGCTGTTTTTT.

V is TRBV28 and J is TRBJ1-1; 8 bases map to TRBD1. Per germline, CDR1 MDHEN and CDR2 SYDVKM. V lost 5 bases and J lost 5; bases outside the gene matches: 10. This CDR3 spans 15 amino acids. The DNA for the CDR3 is TGTGCCAGCAGTATGTATACAGGGGGAAGGACTGAAGCTTTCTTT. Translated: CASSMYTGGRTEAFF.

The chain combines TRBV5-1 with TRBJ2-3; D uncertain. The length of the CDR3 is 15 residues. V was clipped by 2 bases and J by 0 bases, with 10 bases between them. The V gene's germline CDR1 is SGHRS and CDR2 YFSETQ. CDR3 DNA: TGCGCCAGCAGCTTAGGAGTTCCTAGCACAGATACGCAGTATTTT. Protein sequence: CASSLGVPSTDTQYF.

V and J are TRBV2 and TRBJ2-5; no definite D call. V gave up 6 bases and J gave up 2 bases, with 13 bases separating them. The CDR3 totals 14 residues. Germline CDR1 reads SNHLY; CDR2 reads FYNNEI. The CDR3 bases are TGTGCCAGCAGAAGACCGGGTTTACAAGAGACCCAGTACTTC. Protein: CASRRPGLQETQYF.

The chain links TRBV19 to TRBJ2-7; tentatively, D is TRBD2 (7 bases). Germline CDR1 LNHDA, CDR2 SQIVND (reference sequence). The CDR3 has 15 amino acids. Trimming removed 1 base at V and 4 bases at J, with 14 bases between. The CDR3 protein is CASSIGGGTAYEQYF. The CDR3 DNA follows: TGTGCCAGTAGTATAGGGGGGGGCACGGCGTACGAGCAGTACTTC.

This clone was seen more than once but under ten times. This chain uses TRBV5-6 with TRBJ2-1; D is undetermined. Trimming took off 3 bases at V and 7 bases at J, with 8 bases between the two ends. CDR3 size: 12 residues. CDR1 and CDR2 from the germline V gene are SGHDT and YYEEEE. For the CDR3, the DNA is TGTGCCAGCAGCTCCCCTGCTAATGAGCAGTTCTTC. Translated, it gives CASSSPANEQFF.

This chain connects TRBV7-9 to TRBJ2-5, with unresolved D. CDR3 length equals 10 residues. CDR1 and CDR2 from the germline V gene are SEHNR and FQNEAQ (reference sequence). Trimming stripped 5 bases from V and 4 bases from J, with 2 bases between. The chain's CDR3 is CASSGETQYF. DNA of the CDR3: TGTGCCAGCAGCGGAGAGACCCAGTACTTC.

The V gene is TRBV19, the J gene TRBJ2-1, with 14 nucleotides matching TRBD2. The CDR3 has 14 amino acids. CDR1 and CDR2 from the germline V gene are LNHDA and SQIVND (reference sequence). Trimming cost V 10 bases and J 7 bases; bases outside gene matches: 6. This CDR3 is CATQWTSGRNEQFF. The CDR3 DNA sequence: TGTGCCACCCAATGGACTAGCGGGAGGAATGAGCAGTTCTTC.

This clone has just a few counts. This rearrangement joins TRBV30 to TRBJ1-2, with D possibly TRBD1 on 5 matching bases. The CDR3 contains 14 residues. Trimming pared 3 bases from V and 8 bases from J, leaving 19 bases between. In germline, CDR1 is GTSNPN, CDR2 SVGIG (reference sequence). Written as DNA, the CDR3 is TGTGCCTGGAGGAGTTGGGGGGGACTCGGCGGCTACACCTTC. Its protein is CAWRSWGGLGGYTF.

The V call is TRBV27, the J call TRBJ2-7; possibly TRBD1 or TRBD2 for D (5 bases each). CDR3 length: 14 amino acids. Germline V gene data show CDR1 as MNHEY and CDR2 as SMNVEV (reference sequence). With 5 bases removed from V and 6 bases from J, the gap between germline ends came to 17 bases. CDR3 sequence: CASSRTTPGGEQYF. The DNA of the CDR3 is TGTGCCAGCAGTCGGACAACTCCCGGAGGCGAGCAGTACTTC.

This clone was picked up a small number of times. The chain joins TRBV11-3 to TRBJ2-5, with a tentative D call TRBD2 (5 bases). The germline V and J ends were trimmed by 5 bases and 5 bases, with 18 bases remaining between them. This CDR3 has 15 residues. Germline V gene data show CDR1 as SGHNT and CDR2 as YENEEA. This chain's CDR3 is CASSLRVRSGETQYF. In nucleotides, the CDR3 is TGTGCCAGCAGCCTAAGGGTTCGGTCGGGGGAGACCCAGTACTTC. The full variable domain, with the rest looked up from reference TRBV11-3 and TRBJ2-5, is EAGVVQSPRYKIIEKKQPVAFWCNPISGHNTLYWYLQNLGQGPELLIRYENEEAVDDSQLPKDRFSAERLKGVDSTLKIQPAELGDSAVYLCASSLRVRSGETQYFGPGTRLLVL.

J is TRBJ1-4 and V is TRBV14, with D possibly matching TRBD1 (5 bases). The CDR3 length is 16 residues. Between the trimmed V and J ends, which lost 0 bases and 7 bases, there was a span of 15 bases. Looked up from germline, CDR1 is SGHDN and CDR2 is FVKESK. The CDR3 spells CASSQEPMMRGEKLFF. In nucleotides, the CDR3 is TGTGCCAGCAGCCAAGAACCAATGATGAGGGGTGAAAAACTGTTTTTT.

CDR3 region: CASSEAHGRDAYGYTF. The CDR3 nucleotides are TGTGCCAGCAGTGAAGCGCACGGCAGGGACGCCTATGGCTACACCTTC. The V call is TRBV6-1, the J call TRBJ1-2; possibly TRBD1 for D (5 bases). Trimming took 0 bases from V and 4 from J, leaving 15 bases between them. CDR1 and CDR2 (germline): MNHNS, SASEGT. This CDR3 spans 16 amino acids.

V usage is TRBV11-2 and J usage is TRBJ2-7; either TRBD1 or TRBD2 may supply D (5 bases each). V was pared by 5 bases and J by 5 bases, with 16 bases between. Germline V gene data show CDR1 as SGHAT and CDR2 as FQNNGV. This CDR3 is 14 amino acids long. CDR3 amino acids: CASSPRDLLHEQYF. CDR3 bases: TGTGCCAGCAGCCCCCGGGACCTACTTCACGAGCAGTACTTC.

This clone was picked up a small number of times. The chain uses TRBV4-2 and TRBJ1-5, with D maybe TRBD1 (6 bases). V shed 4 bases and J shed 3 bases, with 16 bases lying between them. The V gene's germline CDR1 is LGHNA and CDR2 YNFKEQ. The CDR3 spans 16 residues. The CDR3 loop is CASSPTGSGLNQPQHF. The CDR3 DNA is TGTGCCAGCAGCCCCACAGGGAGTGGGCTCAATCAGCCCCAGCATTTT.

The CDR3 DNA is TGTGCCAGCAGTTCCGTGCCAGAAGGCGAAAAACTGTTTTTT. Encoded protein: CASSSVPEGEKLFF. V usage is TRBV6-5 and J usage is TRBJ1-4, with no clear D. Germline V gives CDR1 MNHEY, CDR2 SVGAGI. Trimming shortened V by 4 bases and J by 8 bases, and 14 bases separated the two germline ends. This CDR3 contains 14 residues.

This clone was detected only once. This chain uses TRBV2 with TRBJ1-2; D perhaps matches TRBD1 (5 bases). The CDR3 has 14 amino acids. CDR1 is SNHLY, CDR2 FYNNEI, per germline. The V end lost 3 bases, the J end lost 0 bases, and 8 bases lay between the germline ends. CDR3: CASSEVRANYGYTF. The CDR3 region has the DNA TGTGCCAGCAGTGAGGTCAGGGCTAACTATGGCTACACCTTC.

The J gene is TRBJ1-6, the V gene TRBV29-1; TRBD1 agrees at 8 bases. V lost 5 bases to trimming and J lost 8 bases; unmatched junction nucleotides: 5. The CDR3 has 13 residues. The V gene's germline CDR1 is SQVTM and CDR2 ANQGSEA. The CDR3 DNA sequence: TGCAGCGTTTCGGACAGGGCTGATTCACCCCTCCACTTT. Its translation is CSVSDRADSPLHF.

The V call is TRBV2, the J call TRBJ1-1; possible D gene TRBD1, 6 bases. The V gene lost 6 bases and the J gene lost 1 base, with 9 bases spanning the gap. The CDR3 spans 13 residues. The germline CDR1 and CDR2 sequences are SNHLY and FYNNEI. The CDR3 DNA is TGTGCCAGCAGACAGACAGGGAACACTGAAGCTTTCTTT. As protein: CASRQTGNTEAFF.

The chain joins TRBV19 to TRBJ1-1; D not resolved. V dropped 7 bases and J dropped 3 bases, with 12 bases sitting between them. Germline V gene lookup returns CDR1 LNHDA and CDR2 SQIVND (reference sequence). The CDR3 contains 13 residues. The CDR3 nucleotides are TGTGCCAGTAATACCCTCTTCGACACTGAAGCTTTCTTT. This codes for CASNTLFDTEAFF.

The chain couples TRBV5-4 to TRBJ2-2; D gene ambiguous. V was cut by 1 base and J by 2 bases, with 12 bases left in between. Germline CDR1 is SGHNT and CDR2 is YYREEE (reference sequence). CDR3 length: 16 amino acids. The CDR3 loop reads CASSLKRSSNTGELFF. The CDR3 coding sequence is TGTGCCAGCAGCTTGAAGAGGTCGAGTAACACCGGGGAGCTGTTTTTT.

This clone appeared a single time. J is TRBJ2-3 and V is TRBV9; D unresolved. Trimming removed 0 bases from V and 1 base from J, with 12 bases in between. The CDR3 runs to 16 residues. CDR1 SGDLS and CDR2 YYNGEE come from the germline V gene. In nucleotides, the CDR3 is TGTGCCAGCAGCGTAGAGGGTAGGGCCGGCACAGATACGCAGTATTTT. Its protein is CASSVEGRAGTDTQYF.

V gene TRBV6-6 combines with J gene TRBJ1-5; D might be TRBD1 (5 bases). CDR1 is MNHNY, CDR2 SVGAGI, per germline (reference sequence). This CDR3 comprises 15 residues. V shed 2 bases and J shed 7 bases, with 15 bases lying between them. The CDR3 protein is CASSYQQTWGQPQHF. The CDR3 DNA reads TGTGCCAGCAGTTACCAACAGACCTGGGGGCAGCCCCAGCATTTT.

The CDR3 coding sequence is TGCGCCAGCAGCTTGTACTACCAAGAGACCCAGTACTTC. Its translation is CASSLYYQETQYF. The rearrangement uses TRBV5-1 and TRBJ2-5; D call uncertain. Trimming removed 1 base from V and 0 bases from J, with 4 bases in between. Germline V gives CDR1 SGHRS, CDR2 YFSETQ. The length of the CDR3 is 13 residues.

The chain combines TRBV5-1 with TRBJ2-1; TRBD2 might be the D (5 bases). Trimming removed 5 bases at V and 5 bases at J, with 14 bases between. This CDR3 comprises 14 residues. Per germline, CDR1 SGHRS and CDR2 YFSETQ. Here the CDR3 DNA reads TGCGCCAGCAGAAGTCTAGAGGGTGACAATGAGCAGTTCTTC. It is translated as CASRSLEGDNEQFF.